Detailed here is one T cell receptor beta chain. Its matching antigen is unknown. The sample is drawn from a study of T-cell memory formation after mild COVID-19. It was 5'RACE with constant-segment primers that produced the TCR alpha and TCR beta cDNA libraries, which carried sample barcodes and UMIs. TCRdb re-called the 5' RACE reads with MiXCR, one entry per CDR3 protein. The sample lists almost 550,000 distinct CDR3 sequences; over 20% were seen once. General study findings and limits: Contracting CD4+ clones were located mainly in CM and EM, and CD8+ clones in EMRA. A subset of responding clones appeared in pre-infection memory, suggesting cross-reactive memory joined.

The CDR3 is 17 residues long. With 4 bases removed from V and 4 bases from J, the gap between germline ends came to 23 bases. CDR1 SGHRS and CDR2 YFSETQ come from the germline V gene. Specimen: PBMCs or a T cell subset sorted from them (not recorded which). The clonotype was recovered from an adult woman who had mild COVID-19 (a few samples of this study predate the infection). Cell type and time point are not known. V is TRBV5-1 and J is TRBJ1-1; D call uncertain. This CDR3 reads CASSPQGKRALGTEAFF. CDR3 nucleotide sequence: TGCGCCAGCAGCCCCCAAGGAAAGAGGGCCCTGGGCACTGAAGCTTTCTTT.